This TCR beta chain was recorded in a study of T cells in Graves' hyperthyroidism and ophthalmopathy. This CDR3 comprises 15 residues. V gave up 4 bases and J gave up 4 bases; unmatched junction bases: 4. Germline V gene data show CDR1 as MNHEY and CDR2 as SVGEGT. This clonotype was seen repeatedly, ten times or more. Amplification yielded TCR beta CDR3 regions, with RNA transcripts as the source. HTBI primers drove first-round RT-PCR of the TCR CDR3. Using its own MiXCR run on the multiplex PCR reads, TCRdb lists one record per CDR3 protein. The data hold hundreds of thousands of distinct CDR3 sequences, with approximately 14% observed a single time.

Sequencing used blood. The V call is TRBV6-2 or TRBV6-3, the J call TRBJ2-5; the match to TRBD2 covers 12 bases. This clonotype was obtained from a woman under 30 with Graves' hyperthyroidism. This CDR3 is CASSSTSGRRETQYF. The CDR3 nucleotides are TGTGCCAGCAGTTCAACTAGCGGGAGGAGAGAGACCCAGTACTTC.